The 23 T cell receptor beta chains given below trace back to one sample, sequenced in a study of shared clonotypes between healthy human individuals. Data came from immunoSEQ multiplex PCR; TCRdb stores just in-frame clones and leaves some out. Among over a million clones, around 97% were seen once, and the ten largest hold roughly 1.2%. The sample taken for sequencing was naive CD4+ T cells sorted from blood. Subset reported: CD45RA+ positively selected. Every receptor here comes from a young man in good health.

The rearrangement uses TRBV2 and TRBJ2-2; 8 nucleotides match TRBD2. Trimming took 8 bases from V and 4 from J; bases not matched to a gene: 6. Germline-derived CDR1 and CDR2 are SNHLY and FYNNEI. CDR3 length equals 14 residues. As DNA, the CDR3 is TGTGCCAGCCTACTAGCGGTCTTCACCGGGGAGCTGTTTTTT. It encodes CASLLAVFTGELFF.

The chain joins TRBV7-6 to TRBJ2-5; 11 bases line up with TRBD2. There are 17 residues in the CDR3. Germline trimming cut 0 bases from V and 2 bases from J; bases unmatched to any gene: 5. Per germline, CDR1 SGHVS and CDR2 FNYEAQ. CDR3 sequence: CASSLAPSSGGQETQYF. The CDR3 nucleotides are TGTGCCAGCAGCTTAGCGCCGTCTAGCGGGGGGCAAGAGACCCAGTACTTC.

V is TRBV5-4 and J is TRBJ1-1; D not certain. CDR1 is SGHNT, CDR2 YYREEE, per germline (reference sequence). The CDR3 runs 13 residues. The V end lost 1 base, the J end lost 7 bases, and 11 bases lay between the germline ends. In nucleotides, the CDR3 is TGTGCCAGCAGCTTGCGTGGCTGGATTGAAGCTTTCTTT. Its protein is CASSLRGWIEAFF.

CDR3: CASTVDRTYEQYF. The CDR3 DNA is TGTGCCAGCACCGTGGACAGGACCTACGAGCAGTACTTC. The chain couples TRBV2 to TRBJ2-7; 7 bases are shared with TRBD1. Trimming cost V 7 bases and J 2 bases; bases outside gene matches: 5. CDR3 length equals 13 residues. Germline CDR1 reads SNHLY; CDR2 reads FYNNEI.

Regarding this clone: Other nucleotide sequences from this sample produce the same CDR3. The V and J genes are TRBV28 and TRBJ2-2, with 7 bases fitting TRBD1. Germline CDR1 reads MDHEN; CDR2 reads SYDVKM. The CDR3 has 18 amino acids. Unmatched junction bases numbered 8, after V lost 1 base and J lost 0 bases. The CDR3 loop reads CASSLSTPGTANTGELFF. CDR3 in DNA: TGTGCCAGCAGTTTATCGACCCCCGGGACAGCGAACACCGGGGAGCTGTTTTTT.

The V call is TRBV5-1, the J call TRBJ2-2, with 8 positions matching TRBD1. This CDR3 is built from 15 residues. V shed 0 bases, J shed 5 bases, and the junction held 3 bases outside the gene matches. CDR1 and CDR2 from the germline V gene are SGHRS and YFSETQ. CDR3 loop: CASSLVRGPTGELFF. CDR3 sequence (DNA): TGCGCCAGCAGCTTGGTCAGGGGGCCAACCGGGGAGCTGTTTTTT.

CDR3 loop: CASSPMGSARGYEQYF. The CDR3 DNA reads as TGTGCCAGCTCACCAATGGGGTCCGCCCGCGGGTACGAGCAGTACTTC. The V call is TRBV18, the J call TRBJ2-7; tentatively, D is TRBD2 (5 bases). The V end was cut by 2 bases, the J end by 4 bases, with 18 bases between. This CDR3 is built from 16 residues. From germline, CDR1 is KGHSH and CDR2 LQKENI.

The J gene is TRBJ1-1, the V gene TRBV6-6; D gene ambiguous. Trimming pared 7 bases from V and 4 bases from J, leaving 22 bases between. Germline lookup yields CDR1 MNHNY and CDR2 SVGAGI (reference sequence). The CDR3 sequence is 16 residues long. The CDR3 spells CASKGTGGQVTTEAFF. DNA of the CDR3: TGTGCCAGCAAGGGAACGGGAGGGCAGGTTACCACTGAAGCTTTCTTT.

J is TRBJ2-7 and V is TRBV28; unclear D gene. Germline V lookup: CDR1 MDHEN, CDR2 SYDVKM. V shed 5 bases and J shed 7 bases, with 9 bases lying between them. The CDR3 runs 11 residues. CDR3 in amino acids: CASSGRWEQYF. DNA of the CDR3: TGTGCCAGCAGTGGGCGGTGGGAGCAGTACTTC. Based on the CDR3 plus reference TRBV28 and TRBJ2-7, the full variable domain is DVKVTQSSRYLVKRTGEKVFLECVQDMDHENMFWYRQDPGLGLRLIYFSYDVKMKEKGDIPEGYSVSREKKERFSLILESASTNQTSMYLCASSGRWEQYFGPGTRLTVT.

The chain joins TRBV5-1 to TRBJ2-3, with D possibly being TRBD2 (5 bases). Trimming pared 5 bases from V and 0 bases from J, leaving 16 bases between. Germline-derived CDR1 and CDR2 are SGHRS and YFSETQ. This CDR3 is built from 16 residues. CDR3 sequence: CASRERVGGSTDTQYF. CDR3 sequence (DNA): TGCGCCAGCAGGGAGAGGGTTGGCGGGAGCACAGATACGCAGTATTTT.

CDR3 protein: CASSARRPYNEQFF. The CDR3 DNA reads TGTGCCAGCAGCGCTAGACGACCCTACAATGAGCAGTTCTTC. J is TRBJ2-1 and V is TRBV9; D is unclear. This CDR3 is built from 14 residues. Germline-derived CDR1 and CDR2 are SGDLS and YYNGEE. The V gene lost 3 bases and the J gene lost 2 bases, with 9 bases spanning the gap.

The rearrangement links TRBV14 to TRBJ2-2; D gene ambiguous. The CDR3 covers 13 residues. Germline V gene lookup returns CDR1 SGHDN and CDR2 FVKESK. V was trimmed by 0 bases and J by 7 bases, leaving 6 bases between them. In nucleotides, the CDR3 is TGTGCCAGCAGCCAAGATAGTGTCGGGGAGCTGTTTTTT. This gives the protein CASSQDSVGELFF.

The V call is TRBV9, the J call TRBJ2-1; perhaps TRBD1 as D (5 bases). The germline CDR1 and CDR2 sequences are SGDLS and YYNGEE. Trimming removed 0 bases at V and 3 bases at J, with 16 bases between. The CDR3 totals 17 residues. This chain's CDR3 is CASSVGTGLGLYNEQFF. The CDR3 DNA reads TGTGCCAGCAGCGTAGGTACAGGCCTAGGGCTCTACAATGAGCAGTTCTTC.

This rearrangement joins TRBV5-1 to TRBJ2-7, with a weak D call TRBD2 (6 bases). Trimming cost V 6 bases and J 2 bases, with 21 bases left between them. Germline V CDR1 and CDR2: SGHRS, YFSETQ. The CDR3 runs to 16 residues. As DNA, the CDR3 is TGCGCCAGCACGGGGGATGGCTCTGACGATGCCTACGAGCAGTACTTC. Protein sequence: CASTGDGSDDAYEQYF.

The rearrangement links TRBV7-6 to TRBJ2-5; 12 positions match TRBD1. CDR1 is SGHVS and CDR2 is FNYEAQ in the germline V gene. The junction had 13 bases not matched to a gene; V was cut back by 4 bases and J by 4 bases. The CDR3 runs 18 residues. The CDR3 DNA reads as TGTGCCAGCAGCTCCCCACGGGACAGGGGGCGAATCGTAGAGACCCAGTACTTC. Amino acids: CASSSPRDRGRIVETQYF. Supplemented by reference TRBV7-6 and TRBJ2-5, the full variable domain reads GAGVSQSPRYKVTKRGQDVALRCDPISGHVSLYWYRQALGQGPEFLTYFNYEAQQDKSGLPNDRFSAERPEGSISTLTIQRTEQRDSAMYRCASSSPRDRGRIVETQYFGPGTRLLVL.

The rearrangement links TRBV9 to TRBJ2-3, with 14 bases fitting TRBD2. V was pared by 0 bases and J by 5 bases, with 5 bases of the junction left unmatched. The germline CDR1 and CDR2 sequences are SGDLS and YYNGEE. This CDR3 contains 17 residues. The CDR3 bases are TGTGCCAGCAGCGTAGTGGGACTAGCGGGAGTGGTAGATACGCAGTATTTT. Protein product: CASSVVGLAGVVDTQYF.

This sequence joins TRBV18 and TRBJ2-1, with D perhaps TRBD1 or TRBD2 (6 bases each). Looked up from germline, CDR1 is KGHSH and CDR2 is LQKENI. With 5 bases removed from V and 7 bases from J, the gap between germline ends came to 18 bases. This CDR3 is built from 15 residues. The CDR3 is CASSTGRTVLNEQFF. The CDR3 DNA reads TGTGCCAGCTCAACAGGGAGGACAGTACTTAATGAGCAGTTCTTC.

The chain uses TRBV29-1 and TRBJ2-1; D may match TRBD1 or TRBD2 (5 bases each). Germline V CDR1 and CDR2: SQVTM, ANQGSEA. This CDR3 comprises 11 residues. V was cut by 3 bases and J by 5 bases, with 5 bases left in between. CDR3 region: CSVEGDNEQFF. DNA of the CDR3: TGCAGCGTTGAGGGGGACAATGAGCAGTTCTTC.

The chain has TRBV5-1 and TRBJ2-1; D perhaps matches TRBD1 (6 bases). V lost 7 bases, J lost 0 bases, and 14 bases lay in between. CDR1 is SGHRS and CDR2 is YFSETQ in the germline V gene. The CDR3 is made up of 15 amino acids. CDR3 residues: CASRWTESSYNEQFF. CDR3 bases: TGCGCCAGCCGATGGACAGAAAGCTCCTACAATGAGCAGTTCTTC.

V is TRBV6-6 and J is TRBJ1-2; a possible D gene is TRBD1 (5 bases). The germline CDR1 and CDR2 sequences are MNHNY and SVGAGI (reference sequence). This CDR3 has 14 amino acids. V lost 1 base, J lost 3 bases, and 9 bases lay in between. The CDR3 nucleotides are TGTGCCAGCAGTTACTTAGGGACGGACTATGGCTACACCTTC. Amino acid sequence: CASSYLGTDYGYTF.

The rearrangement joins TRBV28 to TRBJ2-7; maybe TRBD2 (7 bases). The germline CDR1 and CDR2 sequences are MDHEN and SYDVKM. This CDR3 contains 15 residues. The V gene lost 8 bases and the J gene lost 2 bases, with 19 bases spanning the gap. The CDR3 nucleotides read TGTGCCAGCGTCGAACTCCGAGGGGGGGCCTACGAGCAGTACTTC. Translating gives CASVELRGGAYEQYF.

The rearrangement uses TRBV27 and TRBJ1-1; D uncertain. The CDR3 sequence is 13 residues long. V was shortened by 6 bases and J by 10 bases, with 18 bases between the two germline ends. Per the germline V gene, CDR1 is MNHEY and CDR2 is SMNVEV (reference sequence). The CDR3 is CASSLGRDGVAFF. In nucleotides, the CDR3 is TGTGCCAGCAGCCTCGGAAGGGATGGGGTAGCTTTCTTT.

The chain couples TRBV27 to TRBJ1-5, with 7 positions matching TRBD1. Trimming removed 2 bases from V and 7 bases from J; junction bases left unmatched: 5. The germline gives CDR1 MNHEY, CDR2 SMNVEV (reference sequence). CDR3 size: 14 residues. This CDR3 is CASSLRQGRQPQHF. The CDR3 DNA is TGTGCCAGCAGTTTACGACAGGGACGACAGCCCCAGCATTTT.